The 22 T cell receptor beta chains below come from one sample, sequenced in a study of OX40 agonist ivuxolimab in advanced cancers. TCRdb's copy holds only in-frame clones and misses some; the assay was immunoSEQ multiplex PCR. This table holds tens of thousands of clones, approximately 82% found once. Sequencing used CD4+ or CD8+ T cells sorted from blood, obtained in a trial of the OX40 agonist ivuxolimab. The receptors were sampled from an adult with an advanced solid tumor such as melanoma, head and neck, liver or kidney cancer.

J is TRBJ2-5 and V is TRBV9, with 9 bases fitting TRBD1. The CDR3 sequence is 14 residues long. Unmatched junction bases numbered 9, after V lost 8 bases and J lost 4 bases. Germline CDR1 and CDR2: SGDLS and YYNGEE. This CDR3 is CASTRQGEGETQYF. CDR3 nucleotide sequence: TGTGCCAGTACACGACAGGGGGAGGGAGAGACCCAGTACTTC.

The chain recombines TRBV5-3 with TRBJ2-1; the match to TRBD1 covers 7 bases. TRBV5-3 is labeled an ORF, and its function is uncertain. The CDR3 is 18 residues long. V lost 6 bases to trimming and J lost 6 bases; unmatched junction nucleotides: 21. CDR3 in DNA: TGTGCCAGAACCCGAGGGACAGAGACTGACGACGATTCCAATGAGCAGTTCTTC. As protein: CARTRGTETDDDSNEQFF.

The chain joins TRBV29-1 to TRBJ2-7; D gene unclear. V was trimmed by 3 bases and J by 4 bases, leaving 13 bases between them. The CDR3 consists of 13 residues. Germline CDR1 is SQVTM and CDR2 is ANQGSEA. The CDR3 DNA reads as TGCAGCGTTGAGGGATCCCAAGGGTACGAGCAGTACTTC. Translated, it gives CSVEGSQGYEQYF.

The V gene is TRBV6-6, the J gene TRBJ2-1; D might be TRBD2 (6 bases). Germline V gene data show CDR1 as MNHNY and CDR2 as SVGAGI (reference sequence). The CDR3 spans 14 residues. V was clipped by 5 bases and J by 7 bases, with 15 bases between them. CDR3 amino acids: CASSETRFLNEQFF. DNA for the CDR3: TGTGCCAGCAGTGAGACTAGATTCTTGAATGAGCAGTTCTTC.

For the CDR3, the DNA is TGCGCCAGCAAGCTTGGGACCCAGTACTTC. Protein product: CASKLGTQYF. V and J are TRBV10-2 and TRBJ2-5; D is undetermined. Germline CDR1 is WSHSY and CDR2 is SAAADI. V lost 7 bases to trimming and J lost 7 bases, with 7 bases between them. CDR3 length: 10 residues.

The genes are TRBV6-1 and TRBJ1-4; possibly TRBD1 for D (6 bases). Germline V lookup: CDR1 MNHNS, CDR2 SASEGT. The CDR3 has 15 amino acids. The germline V and J ends were trimmed by 7 bases and 8 bases, with 20 bases remaining between them. The CDR3 sequence is CASNPWTEEREKLFF. The CDR3 coding sequence is TGTGCCAGCAACCCATGGACAGAGGAAAGGGAAAAACTGTTTTTT.

V is TRBV16 and J is TRBJ1-2; D is ambiguous. The V end was cut by 1 base, the J end by 8 bases, with 17 bases between. The CDR3 length is 15 residues. CDR1 is KGHSY, CDR2 FQNENV, per germline. The CDR3 sequence is CASSQFFSSPGGYTF. CDR3 DNA sequence: TGTGCCAGCAGCCAATTTTTTTCCTCACCAGGCGGCTACACCTTC.

This chain's CDR3 is CASSFRGPHEQYF. The DNA for the CDR3 is TGCGCCAGCAGCTTTCGGGGCCCCCACGAGCAGTACTTC. The chain has TRBV5-1 and TRBJ2-7; D may correspond to TRBD1 or TRBD2 (5 bases each). CDR3 length: 13 residues. Trimming removed 2 bases at V and 5 bases at J, with 11 bases between. From germline, CDR1 is SGHRS and CDR2 YFSETQ.

The chain combines TRBV6-4 with TRBJ1-5; 11 bases line up with TRBD1. The V gene end was trimmed by 4 bases and the J gene end by 5 bases; junction bases not matched to a gene: 7. This CDR3 has 16 residues. Germline-derived CDR1 and CDR2 are MRHNA and SNTAGT. The chain's CDR3 is CASSGTGGAGDQPQHF. Here the CDR3 DNA reads TGTGCCAGCAGTGGGACAGGGGGCGCGGGGGATCAGCCCCAGCATTTT.

The chain's CDR3 is CASDIGEQYF. In DNA, the CDR3 is TGTGCCAGTGACATCGGCGAGCAGTACTTC. The V and J genes are TRBV2 and TRBJ2-7; D not certain. The CDR3 runs to 10 residues. Per germline, CDR1 SNHLY and CDR2 FYNNEI. Between the trimmed V and J ends, which lost 9 bases and 6 bases, there was a span of 9 bases.

This chain uses TRBV2 with TRBJ2-3; D is uncertain. Germline-derived CDR1 and CDR2 are SNHLY and FYNNEI. The CDR3 totals 11 residues. V lost 5 bases to trimming and J lost 4 bases, with 4 bases between them. CDR3 in DNA: TGTGCCAGCAGTCGGTCAGATACGCAGTATTTT. Its protein product is CASSRSDTQYF. The whole variable domain, filled in from reference TRBV2 and TRBJ2-3, reads EPEVTQTPSHQVTQMGQEVILRCVPISNHLYFYWYRQILGQKVEFLVSFYNNEISEKSEIFDDQFSVERPDGSNFTLKIRSTKLEDSAMYFCASSRSDTQYFGPGTRLTVL.

The V and J genes are TRBV9 and TRBJ2-3, with 15 bases that match TRBD2. After removal of 0 bases from V and 1 base from J, the junction contained 9 bases not matched to a gene. Germline V gene lookup returns CDR1 SGDLS and CDR2 YYNGEE. The CDR3 is made up of 20 amino acids. DNA of the CDR3: TGTGCCAGCAGCGTAGTGGGGACTAGCGGGAGGATAATCGGCACAGATACGCAGTATTTT. Protein: CASSVVGTSGRIIGTDTQYF.

This rearrangement joins TRBV27 to TRBJ1-1, with D hard to call. Per the germline V gene, CDR1 is MNHEY and CDR2 is SMNVEV (reference sequence). V was cut by 1 base and J by 4 bases, with 4 bases left in between. CDR3 length equals 12 residues. In nucleotides, the CDR3 is TGTGCCAGCAGTTTATTGAGCACTGAAGCTTTCTTT. This translates into CASSLLSTEAFF.

The rearrangement uses TRBV11-2 and TRBJ1-4; D unclear. CDR1 is SGHAT, CDR2 FQNNGV, per germline. The V end was cut by 1 base, the J end by 0 bases, with 9 bases between. The CDR3 is made up of 16 amino acids. As DNA, the CDR3 is TGTGCCAGCAGCTTAGGCTGGGCGGCAACTAATGAAAAACTGTTTTTT. Its protein is CASSLGWAATNEKLFF.

The rearrangement uses TRBV2 and TRBJ2-1; D gene uncertain. Germline-derived CDR1 and CDR2 are SNHLY and FYNNEI. The CDR3 length is 14 residues. Trimming shortened V by 10 bases and J by 0 bases, and 13 bases separated the two germline ends. This chain's CDR3 is CATYRADSYNEQFF. DNA of the CDR3: TGTGCCACCTACAGAGCAGACTCCTACAATGAGCAGTTCTTC.

V and J are TRBV5-5 and TRBJ2-3; no clear D. V gave up 4 bases and J gave up 1 base, with 13 bases separating them. Germline V lookup: CDR1 SGHKS, CDR2 YYEKEE (reference sequence). This CDR3 has 15 amino acids. DNA of the CDR3: TGTGCCAGCAGCCCGGAATTATTGGGCACAGATACGCAGTATTTT. Its translation: CASSPELLGTDTQYF.

J is TRBJ1-5 and V is TRBV2; D remains unclear. The CDR3 consists of 15 residues. Germline-derived CDR1 and CDR2 are SNHLY and FYNNEI. Trimming pared 1 base from V and 1 base from J, leaving 8 bases between. The CDR3 loop reads CASSEGGISNQPQHF. Here the CDR3 DNA reads TGTGCCAGCAGTGAAGGAGGGATCAGCAATCAGCCCCAGCATTTT.

The V and J genes are TRBV11-3 and TRBJ2-3; D gene uncertain. V dropped 1 base and J dropped 0 bases, with 5 bases sitting between them. There are 14 residues in the CDR3. The V gene's germline CDR1 is SGHNT and CDR2 YENEEA. CDR3: CASSLAGSTDTQYF. DNA of the CDR3: TGTGCCAGCAGCTTAGCCGGGAGCACAGATACGCAGTATTTT.

V and J are TRBV6-6 and TRBJ2-5; D is perhaps TRBD1 (6 bases). CDR1 MNHNY and CDR2 SVGAGI come from the germline V gene (reference sequence). V was cut by 1 base and J by 2 bases, with 14 bases left in between. The CDR3 consists of 16 residues. CDR3 sequence: CASSYFRGTQQETQYF. The CDR3 nucleotides are TGTGCCAGCAGTTACTTTAGAGGGACACAGCAAGAGACCCAGTACTTC.

The J gene is TRBJ2-7, the V gene TRBV28, with 7 nucleotides matching TRBD2. V dropped 3 bases and J dropped 0; count of bases not matched to a gene: 2. This CDR3 region has 14 residues. Germline CDR1 MDHEN, CDR2 SYDVKM. In DNA, the CDR3 is TGTGCCAGCAGTTTCGGCGGGAGCTCCTACGAGCAGTACTTC. It yields the protein CASSFGGSSYEQYF.

This chain joins TRBV7-6 and TRBJ1-6, with D hard to call. V was cut by 5 bases and J by 7 bases, with 12 bases left in between. The CDR3 contains 14 residues. In germline, CDR1 is SGHVS, CDR2 FNYEAQ. The CDR3 reads CASSASGVNSPLHF. The CDR3 bases are TGTGCCAGCAGCGCAAGCGGGGTAAATTCACCCCTCCACTTT.

The rearrangement links TRBV5-1 to TRBJ2-1, with 11 bases fitting TRBD2. V trimming: 0 bases; J trimming: 5 bases; junction bases outside the gene matches: 10. CDR1 and CDR2 (germline): SGHRS, YFSETQ. CDR3 length: 18 residues. This chain's CDR3 is CASSLGRGGTSGNNEQFF. DNA for the CDR3: TGCGCCAGCAGCTTGGGCCGGGGAGGGACTAGCGGCAACAATGAGCAGTTCTTC.